This T cell receptor (beta chain) is from a study of shared clonotypes between healthy human individuals (dated by TCRdb to the early 2020s). Background on the whole study: The cohort included a few men and a couple of women between 18 and 49 years of age. Per donor, three plates each were used for CD4 naive and CD4 memory, two for CD8 naive, and one for CD8 memory. To estimate repertoire size and how much clonotype sharing occurs between individuals, the study deeply sequenced the blood TCR repertoires of 5 or 6 healthy adults. Different laboratories and diverse techniques were used to prepare libraries and sequence TCR repertoires, to increase sequencing depth and limit assay-specific biases. Between about 0.94 and 10 billion PBMCs per donor were obtained by leukapheresis. What the research found in general, with its limitations: Only blood was sampled, and tissue TCR repertoires likely differ from those in blood. Clonotypes shared by all four sorted-subset donors showed higher generation probabilities than non-shared clonotypes. Based on pairwise subsampling, the degree of clonotype sharing among donors was expected to be affected by sequencing depth. Incomplete sequencing was indicated by rarefaction of sorted-subset datasets, despite the large sequencing depth. Naive subsets generally had larger estimated clonotype richness than memory subsets did. The small number of donors limited the genetic and exposure-history diversity represented. Roughly 5.2% of naive CD4, roughly 3.6% of naive CD8, roughly 2.5% of memory CD4, and approximately 0.4% of memory CD8 clonotypes were shared across several donors.

As regards this clone: Its cognate antigen has yet to be identified. It has no much larger one-base neighbor in the sample; base qualities were not kept.

Measured from the cysteine to the phenylalanine, the CDR3 is 14 residues long. CDR3 DNA is the only sequence kept; it has 42 bases, read in frame from the first base. Ends trimmed: V by 5 bases, J by 8 bases; bases unmatched to a gene: 9. CDR1 and CDR2 (SGHAT, FQNNGV) derive from the germline V gene. Using the deep immunoSEQ assay, TCR CDR3 regions were amplified from genomic DNA by multiplex PCR. Genomic DNA extracted from each cell subset was distributed evenly over all wells of several immunoSEQ 96-well plates, and each plate served as one replicate. For sorted subsets, roughly 200 ng of genomic DNA, equivalent to tens of thousands of T cell genomes, went into each replicate PCR. The purified libraries were quantified using a Qubit 3.0 fluorometer, sized with a Bioanalyzer 2100, and then quantified again using the KAPA Library Quantification kit. Every immunoSEQ 96-well plate was sequenced on a dedicated single-read 150-cycle Illumina NextSeq 550 flow cell. In the paper's pipeline: Because only junctional sequences without quality scores were contained in the immunoSEQ output, filtering matching that applied to full-length reads could not be performed. To assign V/J genes and CDR3, sequences were annotated using PyIR, a Python wrapper for IgBLAST v1.9, with IMGT germline references. Reads were filtered out if the reads had weak V/J assignments (E-value above 1e-6), no CDR3, stop codons, out-of-frame junctions, or ambiguous translated residues. V3J clonotypes were defined by identical inferred V gene, J gene, and CDR3 amino acid sequence. To compute the percentage overlap between repertoires, the number of shared unique clonotypes was divided by the size of the smaller repertoire. RTK rarefaction, the Chao1 estimator, and Recon v2.1 estimates of unobserved clonotypes were used to assess repertoire richness. Generation probabilities were computed with OLGA for all TCRbeta clonotypes obtained by the gDNA method from four donors. The clones in this table, taken by TCRdb from immuneACCESS, are in-frame only. Not every clone is retained; where verified, under half of the shortfall comes from an unresolved V gene, and the cause of the rest is unknown. V and J calls and clone size are copied from that table; D and trimming were computed from the DNA. The sample includes around 510,000 clones, with approximately 94% observed a single time. Around 0.066% of the sample lies in the top ten.

The donors were healthy, HIV-negative adults with no recently reported acute infections or vaccinations. Every donor was a Caucasian adult living in Nashville, Tennessee, USA. Magnetic negative selection was used to enrich CD4+ T cells, after which naive cells were positively selected on CD45RA and the negative fraction became the memory subset. After blood collection by leukapheresis, PBMCs were isolated using Ficoll-Histopaque density gradient centrifugation and then cryopreserved in the vapor phase of liquid nitrogen. Analytical flow cytometry was used to check the purity and quantity of each magnetically sorted T cell population. From each sorted fraction, genomic DNA was isolated and quantified by UV absorbance on a Nanodrop 2000c.

The source is a woman under 40 in good health. Specimen: naive CD4+ T cells sorted from blood. What this sample's cell subset or site label stands for: CD45RA+ positively selected. Recombination linked TRBV11-2 to TRBJ2-1; 7 middle bases align to TRBD2. The CDR3 amino acid sequence is: CASSPSRLADEQFF. The nucleotides are TGTGCCAGCAGCCCCTCTCGCCTAGCGGATGAGCAGTTCTTC.